This TCR beta chain emerged from a study of T cells in Graves' hyperthyroidism and ophthalmopathy. Whole-study findings and limits: Expanded thyroid clonotypes (above 0.001) were mostly also found in blood. Ophthalmopathy was predicted by the model a median of approximately 6 months ahead of onset.

Trimming pared 4 bases from V and 7 bases from J, leaving 14 bases between. This CDR3 is built from 13 residues. Germline V gives CDR1 SGHRS, CDR2 YFSETQ. Diagnoses rested on clinical symptoms, serum thyroxine and TRAb, thyroid ultrasound and orbital computed tomography. Ten or more counts support this clonotype. The antigen is not known. Regions amplified from RNA transcripts were the TCR beta CDR3 regions. TCR CDR3 regions were first amplified by RT-PCR with HTBI primers. TCRdb re-derived calls from the multiplex PCR reads in MiXCR, one entry per CDR3 protein. The table records 550,000 to 700,000 distinct CDR3 sequences, around 42% of them present only once.

The chain carries TRBV5-1 and TRBJ2-5, with unresolved D. This clonotype was sampled from an adult woman with Graves' disease, either hyperthyroidism or ophthalmopathy (not recorded which). Source material: peripheral blood or thyroid tissue (not recorded which). The CDR3 reads CASSKGPMGTQYF. As DNA, the CDR3 is TGCGCCAGCAGCAAGGGCCCGATGGGGACCCAGTACTTC.